One T cell receptor beta chain is described in this entry. What it recognizes is unknown. The sample comes from a study of naive and memory T cell subsets. CDR1 and CDR2 from the germline V gene are MDHEN and SYDVKM. V lost 5 bases and J lost 7; bases outside the gene matches: 8. This CDR3 has 15 amino acids. Two oligonucleotides, mixed equimolar, formed the beta constant-region primer covering TRBC1 and TRBC2. Four rounds of PCR amplified the ligated cDNA using nested alpha and beta constant-region primers plus SP2. TCRdb analysed the UMI-ligation and nested PCR reads with MiXCR anew, one entry per CDR3 protein. The sample has under 150,000 distinct CDR3 sequences, around 21% seen once. CD4 T cells were positively selected, then CD8 T cells from the CD4-negative fraction. Cells stained for CD3, CD4, CD8, CD45RA, CD27 and viability were sorted into four CD45RA/CD27 subsets. Whole-study findings and limits: Especially in CD8 cells, naive repertoires contained a few larger clonotypes, possibly CD45RA-re-expressing memory cells. RNA-based TCR counts may shift with T cell activation and differentiation. Over 85% of naive TCR sequences appeared only once after error correction, unlike memory subsets.

What was sequenced was naive CD8+ T cells from blood. The TCR was taken from a human donor in good health. The chain is built from TRBV28 and TRBJ2-7; 13 bases align to TRBD2. The CDR3: CASSVRTSGSSEQYF. The DNA of the CDR3 is TGTGCCAGCAGTGTAAGGACTAGCGGGAGTAGTGAGCAGTACTTC.